The present T cell receptor (beta chain) was sequenced within a study of CXCR3-negative and CXCR3-positive naive CD8 T cells. Turning to the study itself: Libraries each contributed about 1.5 +/- 0.3 million TRB reads, for roughly 140 million in total. Whole-study results and caveats: Naive subsets were similarly diverse, while memory CD8+ repertoires were much less diverse.

Worth noting for this clonotype: The antigen is unknown.

In germline, CDR1 is SQVTM, CDR2 ANQGSEA. The length of the CDR3 is 13 residues. UMI-labeled TRB cDNA libraries were prepared by 5' RACE. TCRdb processed the 5' RACE reads again and assigns one entry to each CDR3 protein, with no DNA. The clone table shows roughly 39,000 distinct CDR3 sequences, with the ten largest holding around 10%. The chain is built from TRBV29-1 and TRBJ2-2; TCRdb names TRBD2, which stays unverified in the absence of DNA. The TCR comes from a human donor in good health. Some clones in this sample may be carry-over from other donors' samples. Sequencing input: memory CD8+ T cells from blood. CDR3 protein: CSVTGALTGELFF.